This TCR beta chain was identified during a study of blood T cell repertoires in COVID-19. For the study at large: Sites in the United States, Italy and Spain provided acute and convalescent COVID-19 samples. Sample material is recorded as cDNA or gDNA derived from T cells, B-cell-depleted T cells, or PBMCs.

The germline V gene has CDR1 LGHDT and CDR2 YNNKEL (reference sequence). V was shortened by 1 base and J by 5 bases, with 9 bases between the two germline ends. The CDR3 is 15 residues long. As handled by the study authors: Estimates of nucleated cell counts were drawn from the amplification of reference gene primers. Sequencing used immunoSEQ multiplex PCR; TCRdb keeps in-frame clones, though not all of them. V and J calls and clone size are given by that table; D and trimming were obtained from the DNA. The data contain tens of thousands of clones, 55% to 85% of them singletons. Sequenced material: peripheral blood. The TCR originated in a woman of 80 years or more with acute or convalescent COVID-19. The chain uses TRBV3-1 (or the pseudogene TRBV3-2) and TRBJ1-6; D is unresolved. The CDR3 region has the DNA TGTGCCAGCAGCCAAGGTCCCGGAGATAATTCACCCCTCCACTTT. Its protein product is CASSQGPGDNSPLHF.